Following are 20 T cell receptor beta chains from one sample sequenced in a study of early T cells in non-severe SARS-CoV-2 infection. MiXCR was run by TCRdb on the 5' RACE reads, yielding one entry per CDR3 protein. The sample records about 29,000 distinct CDR3 sequences, about 4.5% being singletons. The specimen was whole blood. These receptor sequences come from an adult who was a healthcare worker with PCR-confirmed SARS-CoV-2 infection or an uninfected control (not recorded which).

The chain links TRBV19 to TRBJ1-5; 8 nucleotides agree with TRBD1. The length of the CDR3 is 14 residues. Looked up from germline, CDR1 is LNHDA and CDR2 is SQIVND (reference sequence). Germline trimming cut 7 bases from V and 8 bases from J; bases unmatched to any gene: 10. The CDR3 is CASTRNGQGKPQHF. Written as DNA, the CDR3 is TGTGCCAGTACCCGAAATGGACAGGGAAAGCCCCAGCATTTT. The variable domain in full, with the rest retrieved from reference TRBV19 and TRBJ1-5, is DGGITQSPKYLFRKEGQNVTLSCEQNLNHDAMYWYRQDPGQGLRLIYYSQIVNDFQKGDIAEGYSVSREKKESFPLTVTSAQKNPTAFYLCASTRNGQGKPQHFGDGTRLSIL.

The table lists this clonotype with many counts. The rearrangement links TRBV6-6 to TRBJ2-1; 8 nucleotides match TRBD1. V lost 0 bases, J lost 2 bases, and 3 bases stayed unmatched. The germline V gene encodes CDR1 MNHNY and CDR2 SVGAGI (reference sequence). The CDR3 totals 16 residues. CDR3 loop: CASSYSAGGPYNEQFF. In DNA form, the CDR3 reads TGTGCCAGCAGTTACTCGGCAGGGGGCCCCTACAATGAGCAGTTCTTC.

This clonotype was counted many times. V usage is TRBV6-6 and J usage is TRBJ1-1, with TRBD1 matching 9 bases. J lost 8 bases, V lost 3 bases, and 7 bases had no gene match. The CDR3 sequence is 14 residues long. Germline CDR1 MNHNY, CDR2 SVGAGI (reference sequence). CDR3 sequence reads: CASSYLDRGLEAFF. DNA for the CDR3: TGTGCCAGCAGTTATCTCGACAGGGGGTTGGAAGCTTTCTTT.

In regard to this clonotype: A much larger clone differs from this one at a single base, so this may be a read error. V and J are TRBV12-3 or TRBV12-4 and TRBJ2-1; a possible D gene is TRBD1 (6 bases). This CDR3 has 15 residues. Trimming took off 6 bases at V and 3 bases at J, with 15 bases between the two ends. The CDR3 is CASRLARGSYNEQFF. The DNA of the CDR3 is TGTGCCAGCAGGCTGGCTAGGGGGAGCTACAATGAGCAGTTCTTC.

The genes are TRBV5-6 and TRBJ2-7; 8 positions match TRBD2. V shed 1 base, J shed 6 bases, and the junction held 6 bases outside the gene matches. Germline loops: CDR1 SGHDT, CDR2 YYEEEE. The CDR3 sequence is 14 residues long. The CDR3 sequence: CASSLLAAGGEQYF. DNA of the CDR3: TGTGCCAGCAGCTTGTTGGCGGCGGGGGGCGAGCAGTACTTC.

This clonotype was observed at least ten times. This chain connects TRBV24-1 to TRBJ2-1; 7 bases align to TRBD2. CDR1 KGHDR and CDR2 SFDVKD come from the germline V gene. After removal of 1 base from V and 0 bases from J, the junction contained 14 bases not matched to a gene. This CDR3 is built from 20 residues. CDR3 nucleotides: TGTGCCACCAGTGATTTCGCCGGGTCGGCTAGCGGAGCCTCCTACAATGAGCAGTTCTTC. Protein product: CATSDFAGSASGASYNEQFF.

This rearrangement joins TRBV23-1 to TRBJ2-3; 11 nucleotides line up with TRBD2. TRBV23-1 is reported as an ORF; its role is uncertain. Trimming cost V 8 bases and J 8 bases; bases outside gene matches: 21. This CDR3 contains 18 residues. The CDR3 bases are TGCGCCAGCCCCCAGAATTGTCCGGGACTAGCGGTCCCCGGTACGCAGTATTTT. It specifies CASPQNCPGLAVPGTQYF.

The chain joins TRBV5-6 to TRBJ2-3; 14 positions match TRBD2. Germline loops: CDR1 SGHDT, CDR2 YYEEEE. The CDR3 length is 17 residues. J lost 5 bases, V lost 4 bases, and 9 bases had no gene match. The DNA of the CDR3 is TGTGCCAGCAGCGCAAGCGGGACTAGCGGGGGAGTAGATACGCAGTATTTT. It codes for CASSASGTSGGVDTQYF.

Ten or more counts support this clonotype. The chain employs TRBV20-1 and TRBJ2-2, with a possible D match to TRBD1 (6 bases). Germline V gene data show CDR1 as DFQATT and CDR2 as SNEGSKA (reference sequence). V gave up 5 bases and J gave up 2 bases, with 15 bases separating them. The CDR3 is 15 amino acids. The CDR3 DNA sequence: TGCAGTGCTGTGGCTCAGGGACACAACACCGGGGAGCTGTTTTTT. It is translated as CSAVAQGHNTGELFF.

V and J are TRBV7-9 and TRBJ1-1; no firm D call. The V end was cut by 1 base, the J end by 11 bases, with 8 bases between. CDR3 size: 11 residues. Per germline, CDR1 SEHNR and CDR2 FQNEAQ (reference sequence). The CDR3 loop reads CASSLGSGAFF. The DNA of the CDR3 is TGTGCCAGCAGCTTAGGGTCCGGGGCTTTCTTT.

At least ten counts were recorded for this clonotype. The genes are TRBV18 and TRBJ2-5; 7 nucleotides match TRBD1. There are 14 residues in the CDR3. The V gene end was trimmed by 0 bases and the J gene end by 2 bases; junction bases not matched to a gene: 0. CDR1 and CDR2 (germline): KGHSH, LQKENI. The CDR3 loop reads CASSPPTGQETQYF. The CDR3 DNA is TGTGCCAGCTCACCACCGACAGGGCAAGAGACCCAGTACTTC.

J is TRBJ2-1 and V is TRBV5-1; TRBD1 agrees at 7 bases. Unmatched junction bases numbered 7, after V lost 4 bases and J lost 0 bases. CDR3 length equals 16 residues. CDR1 and CDR2 from the germline V gene are SGHRS and YFSETQ. CDR3 DNA sequence: TGCGCCAGCAGCGGTAAAGACAGGGTCTCCTACAATGAGCAGTTCTTC. Translated: CASSGKDRVSYNEQFF. Full variable domain (missing parts from reference TRBV5-1 and TRBJ2-1): KAGVTQTPRYLIKTRGQQVTLSCSPISGHRSVSWYQQTPGQGLQFLFEYFSETQRNKGNFPGRFSGRQFSNSRSEMNVSTLELGDSALYLCASSGKDRVSYNEQFFGPGTRLTVL.

V is TRBV7-9 and J is TRBJ1-6, with D uncertain. Between the trimmed V and J ends, which lost 0 bases and 5 bases, there was a span of 8 bases. The CDR3 has 15 residues. Germline CDR1 SEHNR, CDR2 FQNEAQ (reference sequence). The CDR3 sequence is CASSLAAGNNSPLHF. CDR3 DNA sequence: TGTGCCAGCAGCTTAGCGGCGGGGAATAATTCACCCCTCCACTTT.

This clonotype was observed a handful of times. This chain links TRBV7-2 with TRBJ2-5; D is uncertain. V lost 4 bases to trimming and J lost 5 bases, with 8 bases between them. This CDR3 is built from 12 residues. Germline V CDR1 and CDR2: SGHTA, FQGNSA. CDR3 in amino acids: CASSSRAETQYF. The DNA of the CDR3 is TGTGCCAGCAGCTCGCGCGCGGAGACCCAGTACTTC.

This clonotype was detected many times. V gene TRBV5-4 combines with J gene TRBJ2-7; D remains ambiguous. V gave up 6 bases and J gave up 5 bases, with 15 bases separating them. CDR3 length: 13 residues. The germline CDR1 and CDR2 sequences are SGHNT and YYREEE (reference sequence). This CDR3 reads CASTSKGFHEQYF. The CDR3 DNA follows: TGTGCCAGCACCTCCAAAGGCTTCCACGAGCAGTACTTC.

At least ten counts were recorded for this clonotype. The gene calls are TRBV2 and TRBJ2-3; 10 positions agree with TRBD2. Germline V gene lookup returns CDR1 SNHLY and CDR2 FYNNEI. J lost 2 bases, V lost 5 bases, and 13 bases had no gene match. This CDR3 contains 18 residues. The CDR3 reads CASSSRSSGRRFTDTQYF. CDR3 in DNA: TGTGCCAGCAGTTCCCGGTCTAGCGGGAGACGCTTCACAGATACGCAGTATTTT.

This clonotype was recorded at least ten times. J is TRBJ1-5 and V is TRBV10-3, with D perhaps matching TRBD1 (6 bases). The germline V and J ends were trimmed by 11 bases and 4 bases, with 12 bases remaining between them. CDR1 ENHRY and CDR2 SYGVKD come from the germline V gene. This CDR3 has 12 amino acids. The CDR3 DNA reads TGTGCCTCGAGAGGGACAAATCAGCCCCAGCATTTT. Its translation: CASRGTNQPQHF.

In this sample, this clonotype turned up many times. The rearrangement uses TRBV2 and TRBJ2-3; D may be TRBD2 (6 bases). The CDR3 is 15 amino acids. Germline V CDR1 and CDR2: SNHLY, FYNNEI. V lost 6 bases and J lost 0, with 13 bases in between. The CDR3, as DNA: TGTGCCAGCAGAATGGGGGGAACTAGCACAGATACGCAGTATTTT. Its protein is CASRMGGTSTDTQYF.

The sample holds many counts of this clonotype. The chain combines TRBV4-1 with TRBJ2-7; 8 bases map to TRBD2. Germline-derived CDR1 and CDR2 are MGHRA and YSYEKL. This CDR3 contains 16 residues. The ends lost 2 bases at V and 5 bases at J; junction bases unmatched: 11. CDR3 in DNA: TGCGCCAGCAGCCAAAATAGCGGGGTCTGGGTAAACGAGCAGTACTTC. It specifies CASSQNSGVWVNEQYF.

This clonotype was observed a handful of times. The rearrangement uses TRBV29-1 and TRBJ2-3; 10 nucleotides line up with TRBD2. From germline, CDR1 is SQVTM and CDR2 ANQGSEA. Unmatched junction bases numbered 7, after V lost 7 bases and J lost 0 bases. This CDR3 is 15 amino acids long. The CDR3 loop is CSGKATSGSTDTQYF. For the CDR3, the DNA is TGCAGCGGAAAGGCGACTAGCGGGAGCACAGATACGCAGTATTTT.